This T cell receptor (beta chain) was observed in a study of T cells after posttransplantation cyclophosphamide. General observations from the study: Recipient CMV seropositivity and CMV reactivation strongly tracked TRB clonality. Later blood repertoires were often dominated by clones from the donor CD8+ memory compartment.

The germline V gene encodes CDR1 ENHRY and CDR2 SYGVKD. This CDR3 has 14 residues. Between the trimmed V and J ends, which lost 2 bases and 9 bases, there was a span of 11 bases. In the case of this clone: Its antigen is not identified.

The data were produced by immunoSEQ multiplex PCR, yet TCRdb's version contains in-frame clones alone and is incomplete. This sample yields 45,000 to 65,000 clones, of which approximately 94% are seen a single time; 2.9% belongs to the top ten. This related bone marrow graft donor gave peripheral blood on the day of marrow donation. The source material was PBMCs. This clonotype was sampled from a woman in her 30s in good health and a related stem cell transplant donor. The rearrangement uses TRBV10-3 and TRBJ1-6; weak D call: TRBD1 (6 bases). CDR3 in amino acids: CAISETGHPSPLHF. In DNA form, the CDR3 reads TGTGCCATCAGTGAGACAGGGCACCCTTCACCCCTCCACTTT.